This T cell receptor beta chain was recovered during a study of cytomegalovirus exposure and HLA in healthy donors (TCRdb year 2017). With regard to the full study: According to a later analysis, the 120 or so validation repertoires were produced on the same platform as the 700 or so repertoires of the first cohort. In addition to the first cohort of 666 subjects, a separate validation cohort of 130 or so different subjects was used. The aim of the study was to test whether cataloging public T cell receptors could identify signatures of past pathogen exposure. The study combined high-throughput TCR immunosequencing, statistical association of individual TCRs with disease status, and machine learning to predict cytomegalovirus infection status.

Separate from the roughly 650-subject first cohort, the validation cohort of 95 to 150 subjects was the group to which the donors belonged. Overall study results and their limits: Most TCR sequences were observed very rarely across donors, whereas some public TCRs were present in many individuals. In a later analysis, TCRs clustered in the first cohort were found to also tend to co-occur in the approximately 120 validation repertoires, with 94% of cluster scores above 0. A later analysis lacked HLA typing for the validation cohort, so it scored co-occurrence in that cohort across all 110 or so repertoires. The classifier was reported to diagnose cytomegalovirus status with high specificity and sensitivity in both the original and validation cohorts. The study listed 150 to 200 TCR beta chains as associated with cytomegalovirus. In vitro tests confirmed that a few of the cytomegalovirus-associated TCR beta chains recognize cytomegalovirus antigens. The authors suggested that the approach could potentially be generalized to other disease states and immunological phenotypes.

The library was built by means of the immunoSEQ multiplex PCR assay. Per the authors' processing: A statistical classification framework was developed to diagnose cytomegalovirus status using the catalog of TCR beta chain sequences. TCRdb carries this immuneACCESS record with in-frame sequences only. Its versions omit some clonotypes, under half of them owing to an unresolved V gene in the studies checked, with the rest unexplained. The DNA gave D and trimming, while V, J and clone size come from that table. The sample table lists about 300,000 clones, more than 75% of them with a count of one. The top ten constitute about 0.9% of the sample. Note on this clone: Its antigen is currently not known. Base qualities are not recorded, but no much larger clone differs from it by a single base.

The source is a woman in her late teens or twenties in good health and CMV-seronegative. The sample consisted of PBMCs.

The CDR3 reads as follows: CASSVASGGTGGYYEQYF. The nucleotide sequence is given as TGTGCCAGCAGCGTAGCTTCGGGCGGGACAGGGGGCTATTACGAGCAGTACTTC. The chain couples TRBV9 to TRBJ2-7, and TRBD1 aligns with 12 junction nucleotides. The CDR3, cysteine through phenylalanine, is 18 amino acids long. The entry retains the CDR3 DNA only, 54 bases that are in frame from base 1. As encoded in the germline V gene, CDR1 is SGDLS while CDR2 is YYNGEE. V is pruned by 0 bases and J by 4 bases, leaving 11 bases of the junction without a gene match.